This T cell receptor beta chain was documented in a study of blood T cell repertoires in COVID-19. For the study at large: Sources were T cells, B-cell-depleted T cells, or PBMCs; the material itself was cDNA or gDNA.

A few counts support this clone. Authors' analysis steps: Cell counts per sample came from amplifying reference gene primers. The data were produced by immunoSEQ multiplex PCR, yet TCRdb's version contains in-frame clones alone and is incomplete. V and J calls and clone size are given by that table; D and trimming were obtained from the DNA. The sample shows 300,000 to 400,000 clones, over 75% of them seen only once. This clonotype was sampled from a woman aged 25 to 39 with acute COVID-19. The sequenced material came from PBMCs or T cells enriched from blood (not recorded which).

CDR3 sequence reads: CASSLQSTGSGGYTF. In DNA, the CDR3 is TGTGCCAGCAGCCTCCAATCGACAGGGTCGGGTGGCTACACCTTC. The V gene is TRBV3-1 (or the pseudogene TRBV3-2), the J gene TRBJ1-2, with TRBD1 matching over 7 bases. This CDR3 has 15 residues. Germline lookup yields CDR1 LGHDT and CDR2 YNNKEL (reference sequence). J lost 7 bases, V lost 4 bases, and 12 bases had no gene match.